This is a list of T cell receptor beta chains from one sample in a study of cytomegalovirus exposure and HLA in healthy donors. Assay used: immunoSEQ multiplex PCR; TCRdb lists only in-frame clones, some missing. The sample shows 140,000 or so clones, roughly four fifths of them seen only once. The sample consisted of PBMCs. The receptors shown here come from an older woman in good health and CMV-seropositive. CDR3s include the opening cysteine and the closing phenylalanine or tryptophan. The D gene is left open where the match is weak. Rows give clone size only sometimes, using once, few, many, or a class for an expanded clone.

D gene: TRBD1
V gene: TRBV19
clone size: NA
CDR3 length: 13
J gene: TRBJ1-6
CDR3 protein: CASSDRVNSPLHF
CDR3 DNA: TGTGCCAGTAGTGACAGGGTCAATTCACCCCTCCACTTT

D gene: NA
V gene: TRBV10-2
clone size: NA
CDR3 length: 11
J gene: TRBJ2-7
CDR3 protein: CASSETGEQYF
CDR3 DNA: TGCGCCAGCAGTGAGACAGGCGAGCAGTACTTC

D gene: TRBD2
V gene: TRBV5-1
clone size: NA
CDR3 length: 13
J gene: TRBJ2-5
CDR3 protein: CASGLAGGETQYF
CDR3 DNA: TGCGCCAGTGGACTAGCGGGAGGTGAGACCCAGTACTTC

D gene: NA
V gene: TRBV5-1
clone size: NA
CDR3 length: 14
J gene: TRBJ2-1
CDR3 protein: CASQSGNTYNEQFF
CDR3 DNA: TGCGCCAGTCAATCTGGTAACACCTACAATGAGCAGTTCTTC

D gene: NA
V gene: TRBV28
clone size: NA
CDR3 length: 14
J gene: TRBJ2-3
CDR3 protein: CASSFTASTDTQYF
CDR3 DNA: TGTGCCAGCAGTTTTACTGCTAGCACAGATACGCAGTATTTT

D gene: TRBD2
V gene: TRBV6-5
clone size: NA
CDR3 length: 14
J gene: TRBJ2-2
CDR3 protein: CASRPAGGTGELFF
CDR3 DNA: TGTGCCAGCAGGCCAGCGGGAGGGACCGGGGAGCTGTTTTTT

D gene: NA
V gene: TRBV14
clone size: NA
CDR3 length: 14
J gene: TRBJ2-7
CDR3 protein: CASSQFGLSYEQYF
CDR3 DNA: TGTGCCAGCAGCCAATTCGGGTTATCCTACGAGCAGTACTTC

D gene: NA
V gene: TRBV4-2
clone size: NA
CDR3 length: 15
J gene: TRBJ2-7
CDR3 protein: CASSQEGSTYGEQYF
CDR3 DNA: TGTGCCAGCAGCCAAGAGGGGAGCACTTATGGCGAGCAGTACTTC

D gene: TRBD2
V gene: TRBV19
clone size: once
CDR3 length: 17
J gene: TRBJ2-2
CDR3 protein: CASSRKGLAGANGELFF
CDR3 DNA: TGTGCCAGTAGTCGCAAGGGACTAGCGGGAGCGAACGGGGAGCTGTTTTTT

D gene: NA
V gene: TRBV28
clone size: NA
CDR3 length: 14
J gene: TRBJ2-1
CDR3 protein: CASSLWGQGNEQFF
CDR3 DNA: TGTGCCAGCAGTTTATGGGGGCAGGGGAATGAGCAGTTCTTC

D gene: NA
V gene: TRBV6-6
clone size: NA
CDR3 length: 12
J gene: TRBJ1-5
CDR3 protein: CASSRGQRPQHF
CDR3 DNA: TGTGCCAGCAGCAGGGGCCAGCGGCCCCAGCATTTT

D gene: TRBD1
V gene: TRBV28
clone size: NA
CDR3 length: 16
J gene: TRBJ1-2
CDR3 protein: CASSLSPGTGYDGYTF
CDR3 DNA: TGTGCCAGCAGTTTATCTCCCGGGACAGGGTACGATGGCTACACCTTC

D gene: TRBD1
V gene: TRBV5-8
clone size: few
CDR3 length: 14
J gene: TRBJ2-3
CDR3 protein: CASSLDRVRDTQYF
CDR3 DNA: TGTGCCAGCAGCCTGGACAGGGTTAGGGATACGCAGTATTTT

D gene: NA
V gene: TRBV6-6
clone size: NA
CDR3 length: 14
J gene: TRBJ2-5
CDR3 protein: CASSYGSGIETQYF
CDR3 DNA: TGTGCCAGCAGTTACGGTTCAGGGATCGAGACCCAGTACTTC

D gene: NA
V gene: TRBV28
clone size: NA
CDR3 length: 15
J gene: TRBJ1-2
CDR3 protein: CASSQPRDNRYGYTF
CDR3 DNA: TGTGCCAGCAGCCAACCACGGGACAACCGCTATGGCTACACCTTC

D gene: NA
V gene: TRBV7-8
clone size: NA
CDR3 length: 15
J gene: TRBJ2-7
CDR3 protein: CASSPPREVTYEQYF
CDR3 DNA: TGTGCCAGCAGCCCCCCCAGGGAGGTAACCTACGAGCAGTACTTC

D gene: TRBD2
V gene: TRBV7-2
clone size: once
CDR3 length: 14
J gene: TRBJ2-5
CDR3 protein: CASSRLAGAETQYF
CDR3 DNA: TGTGCCAGCAGCCGACTAGCGGGAGCTGAGACCCAGTACTTC

D gene: NA
V gene: TRBV11-3
clone size: NA
CDR3 length: 13
J gene: TRBJ1-5
CDR3 protein: CATAGGPNQPQHF
CDR3 DNA: TGTGCCACCGCCGGGGGGCCCAATCAGCCCCAGCATTTT

D gene: NA
V gene: TRBV28
clone size: NA
CDR3 length: 14
J gene: TRBJ2-7
CDR3 protein: CASSLEGAVYEQYF
CDR3 DNA: TGTGCCAGCAGTTTGGAAGGGGCAGTCTACGAGCAGTACTTC

D gene: TRBD1
V gene: TRBV18
clone size: NA
CDR3 length: 16
J gene: TRBJ2-3
CDR3 protein: CASSPGQGTQVDTQYF
CDR3 DNA: TGTGCCAGCTCACCCGGACAGGGGACCCAAGTGGATACGCAGTATTTT

D gene: TRBD2
V gene: TRBV19
clone size: NA
CDR3 length: 17
J gene: TRBJ2-7
CDR3 protein: CASSVSGLAGTSYEQYF
CDR3 DNA: TGTGCCAGTAGTGTCTCGGGACTAGCGGGGACCTCCTACGAGCAGTACTTC

D gene: NA
V gene: TRBV6-5
clone size: NA
CDR3 length: 14
J gene: TRBJ2-7
CDR3 protein: CASSSHRGSYEQYF
CDR3 DNA: TGTGCCAGCAGTTCCCATCGGGGGTCCTACGAGCAGTACTTC

D gene: NA
V gene: TRBV19
clone size: NA
CDR3 length: 11
J gene: TRBJ2-1
CDR3 protein: CASTLYNEQFF
CDR3 DNA: TGTGCCAGTACCCTGTACAATGAGCAGTTCTTC